This T cell receptor (beta chain) was identified during a study of cytomegalovirus exposure and HLA in healthy donors. Regarding the study as a whole: Among immune exposure information, only CMV serostatus was available.

To note about this clone: Its antigen is as yet unknown.

Germline V gene lookup returns CDR1 LNHNV and CDR2 YYDKDF (reference sequence). CDR3 length: 16 residues. V lost 2 bases and J lost 7, with 21 bases in between. Vbeta (60) and Jbeta (13) primers were used in the PCR. Some clones are missing from TCRdb's copy, which holds only in-frame ones; the method was immunoSEQ multiplex PCR. The sample shows 85,000 to 130,000 clones, approximately 80% of them seen only once. The rearrangement joins TRBV15 to TRBJ2-7; maybe TRBD2 (5 bases). The clonotype originates from a woman aged 18-30 years in good health and CMV-seropositive. Sequencing input: PBMCs. For the CDR3, the DNA is TGTGCCACCAGCAGATACCCTGGTCCCTCGCCGGGGGAGCAGTACTTC. Protein product: CATSRYPGPSPGEQYF.